Reported below is one T cell receptor (beta chain). Its specificity is unknown. The PCR contained 60 Vbeta and 13 Jbeta primers. Per the original methods: Later work found 65 million to 100 million unique TCR beta chains, with around 10 million shared. The table came from immunoSEQ multiplex PCR; TCRdb's copy has only in-frame clones and leaves some out. The V and J calls and clone size come from that table; D and trimming were worked out from the DNA. The record lists some 39,000 clones, of which the ten most abundant hold 3% to 4%. Germline V gene data show CDR1 as GTSNPN and CDR2 as SVGIG (reference sequence). With 0 bases removed from V and 1 base from J, the gap between germline ends came to 10 bases. The CDR3 is 15 amino acids. These data come from a study of cytomegalovirus exposure and HLA in healthy donors. Each donor's status was that of a healthy bone marrow donor. General observations from the study: Highest at DRB1 and lowest at HLA-C, TCR association rates differed among HLA loci in a later analysis. Reported findings show TCR beta sequences accurately forecast HLA-A and HLA-B alleles in most subjects.

The sample consisted of PBMCs. The V call is TRBV30, the J call TRBJ1-5, with a tentative D call TRBD1 (5 bases). This sequence originates from a young woman in good health and CMV-seropositive. The CDR3 loop reads CAWSVGGSSNQPQHF. The CDR3 nucleotides read TGTGCCTGGAGTGTTGGGGGGAGCAGCAATCAGCCCCAGCATTTT.